The clone carrying this T cell receptor (beta chain) was recorded only once. Antigen unknown. The protocol was immunoSEQ multiplex PCR, while the TCRdb copy is restricted to in-frame clones and leaves out a portion. The sample lists 150,000 to 200,000 clones; 88% were seen once. This sample stems from a study of cytomegalovirus exposure and HLA in healthy donors. Study results and caveats: Most TCR sequences proved rare, with some public TCRs found in many donors.

V trimming: 7 bases; J trimming: 4 bases; junction bases outside the gene matches: 4. CDR1 is MNHEY, CDR2 SMNVEV, per germline (reference sequence). CDR3 length equals 14 residues. Sequenced material: PBMCs. This chain connects TRBV27 to TRBJ2-1; 10 nucleotides align to TRBD1. The source of this sequence is a man between 18 and 35 years old in good health and CMV-seronegative. The CDR3 DNA reads TGTGCCAGCAAACCGGGACAGGGGTACAATGAGCAGTTCTTC. Amino acid sequence: CASKPGQGYNEQFF.